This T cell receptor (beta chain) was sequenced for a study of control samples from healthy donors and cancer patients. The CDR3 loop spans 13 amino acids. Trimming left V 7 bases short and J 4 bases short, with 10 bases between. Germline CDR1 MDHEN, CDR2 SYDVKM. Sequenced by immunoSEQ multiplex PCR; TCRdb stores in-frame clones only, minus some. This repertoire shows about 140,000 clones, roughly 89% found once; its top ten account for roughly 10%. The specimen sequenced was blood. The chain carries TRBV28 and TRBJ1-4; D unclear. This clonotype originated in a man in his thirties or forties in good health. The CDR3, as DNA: TGTGCCAGCAATGTGGACCGTAATGAAAAACTGTTTTTT. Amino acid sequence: CASNVDRNEKLFF.